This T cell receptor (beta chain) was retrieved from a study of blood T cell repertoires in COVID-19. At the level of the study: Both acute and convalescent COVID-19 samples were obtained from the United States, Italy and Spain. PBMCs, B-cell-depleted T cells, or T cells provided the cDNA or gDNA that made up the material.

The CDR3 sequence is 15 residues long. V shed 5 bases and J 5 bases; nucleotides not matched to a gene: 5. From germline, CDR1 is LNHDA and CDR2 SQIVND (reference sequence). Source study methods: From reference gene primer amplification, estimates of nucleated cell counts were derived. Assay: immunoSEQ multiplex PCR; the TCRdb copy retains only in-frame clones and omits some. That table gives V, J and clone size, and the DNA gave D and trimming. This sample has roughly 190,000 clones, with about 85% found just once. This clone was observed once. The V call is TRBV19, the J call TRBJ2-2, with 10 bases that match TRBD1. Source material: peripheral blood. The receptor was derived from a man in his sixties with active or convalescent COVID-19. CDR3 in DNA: TGTGCCAGTAGTTCCGGGACAGGGGCAACCGGGGAGCTGTTTTTT. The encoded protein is CASSSGTGATGELFF.